The TCR beta chain described here comes from a study of Ad26.COV2.S vaccination and SARS-CoV-2 variants. Across the study: By the intramuscular route, Ad26.COV2.S was given once, or twice 56 days apart.

Treatment noted: about 20 received Ad26.COV2.S at low or high dose, single or two shots; about five received placebo; per-sample allocation not given. Vaccine and placebo recipients were sampled on day 63 after the first injection. At a Boston site, the person donating was an adult of 18-55 years. This table comes from immunoSEQ multiplex PCR, and its TCRdb copy is limited to in-frame clones, with some not included. The profile covers about 350,000 clones, with 75% to 90% appearing a single time and under 6% taken by the ten largest. Trimming removed 3 bases from V and 3 bases from J, with 14 bases in between. Germline V gene data show CDR1 as LGHNA and CDR2 as YNFKEQ. CDR3 length: 15 residues. Findings of the study overall: Total T cell responses, in the TCR breadth and depth analyses, may have been underestimated. Vaccinated individuals (as opposed to placebo recipients) had higher spike-specific TCR breadth.

As concerns this clone: The antigen remains undetermined.

The clonotype originates from a person aged 18-65 years who received the Ad26.COV2.S COVID-19 vaccine or a placebo. The sample consisted of peripheral blood, taken in a trial of Ad26.COV2.S vaccine versus placebo. The rearrangement joins TRBV4-2 to TRBJ1-2; a weak D match, TRBD1 (5 bases). The CDR3 is CASSHINGGDYGYTF. As DNA, the CDR3 is TGTGCCAGCAGCCACATTAACGGGGGTGACTATGGCTACACCTTC.